The 29 T cell receptor beta chains given below trace back to one sample, sequenced in a study of blood T cell repertoires in COVID-19. Sequenced by immunoSEQ multiplex PCR; TCRdb stores in-frame clones only, minus some. Among tens of thousands of clones listed, more than 75% were seen once. Specimen: peripheral blood. Receptor source: a human donor in a cohort sampled during active COVID-19.

The J gene is TRBJ1-6, the V gene TRBV5-6; 9 bases fit TRBD1. Germline V gene data show CDR1 as SGHDT and CDR2 as YYEEEE. Trimming took 3 bases from V and 6 from J; bases not matched to a gene: 7. This CDR3 spans 16 amino acids. The CDR3 is CASSYPGTGTNSPLHF. Written as DNA, the CDR3 is TGTGCCAGCAGCTATCCCGGGACAGGGACTAATTCACCCCTCCACTTT. The whole variable domain, filled in from reference TRBV5-6 and TRBJ1-6, reads DAGVTQSPTHLIKTRGQQVTLRCSPKSGHDTVSWYQQALGQGPQFIFQYYEEEERQRGNFPDRFSGHQFPNYSSELNVNALLLGDSALYLCASSYPGTGTNSPLHFGNGTRLTVT.

The V and J genes are TRBV25-1 and TRBJ2-5, with 7 bases that match TRBD1. CDR3 size: 14 residues. Trimming took 4 bases from V and 5 from J; bases not matched to a gene: 7. From germline, CDR1 is MGHDK and CDR2 SYGVNS. The CDR3: CASSGFDRAETQYF. CDR3 nucleotides: TGTGCCAGCAGTGGATTCGACAGGGCCGAGACCCAGTACTTC.

The rearrangement links TRBV20-1 to TRBJ1-6, with D perhaps TRBD1 (5 bases). The CDR3 length is 13 residues. CDR1 and CDR2 (germline): DFQATT, SNEGSKA (reference sequence). V gave up 3 bases and J gave up 9 bases, with 12 bases separating them. The CDR3 region has the DNA TGCAGTGCTAGTCAGGGCGCCAGTTCACCCCTCCACTTT. Translation: CSASQGASSPLHF.

This chain links TRBV28 with TRBJ2-7; tentative D call: TRBD1 (6 bases). Germline loops: CDR1 MDHEN, CDR2 SYDVKM. Trimming took off 9 bases at V and 6 bases at J, with 18 bases between the two ends. The CDR3 covers 13 residues. The CDR3 DNA is TGTGCCAGTACGTACAGGGAAAGCATCGAGCAGTACTTC. This encodes CASTYRESIEQYF. Filled out from reference TRBV28 and TRBJ2-7, the complete variable domain reads DVKVTQSSRYLVKRTGEKVFLECVQDMDHENMFWYRQDPGLGLRLIYFSYDVKMKEKGDIPEGYSVSREKKERFSLILESASTNQTSMYLCASTYRESIEQYFGPGTRLTVT.

The gene calls are TRBV28 and TRBJ2-2, with D hard to call. The CDR3 has 13 amino acids. Germline CDR1 and CDR2: MDHEN and SYDVKM. The V gene lost 1 base and the J gene lost 3 bases, with 3 bases spanning the gap. The CDR3 sequence: CASSLSYTGELFF. The CDR3 nucleotides read TGTGCCAGCAGTTTATCCTACACCGGGGAGCTGTTTTTT.

The gene calls are TRBV4-3 and TRBJ2-2; D is unclear. The V gene's germline CDR1 is LGHNA and CDR2 YSLEER. With 0 bases removed from V and 0 bases from J, the gap between germline ends came to 11 bases. This CDR3 is 17 amino acids long. Here the CDR3 DNA reads TGCGCCAGCAGCCAAGATCTTTGGGCAGCGAACACCGGGGAGCTGTTTTTT. It specifies CASSQDLWAANTGELFF.

The chain is built from TRBV9 and TRBJ2-3, with 7 bases lining up with TRBD1. The CDR3 loop spans 14 amino acids. The V and J ends lost 0 bases and 8 bases, in that order; junction bases with no gene match: 6. Germline assignment: CDR1 SGDLS and CDR2 YYNGEE. DNA of the CDR3: TGTGCCAGCAGCGTAGGCAACAGGGGTGCTACGCAGTATTTT. Protein: CASSVGNRGATQYF.

The chain combines TRBV6-1 with TRBJ2-1; 8 bases map to TRBD2. With 3 bases clipped from V and 3 bases from J, the junction kept 10 bases outside the gene matches. CDR1 and CDR2 from the germline V gene are MNHNS and SASEGT. The CDR3 extends over 17 amino acids. The CDR3 DNA is TGTGCCAGCAGTGACCGGGGCGGGGGGTCCTTCTACAATGAGCAGTTCTTC. This gives the protein CASSDRGGGSFYNEQFF.

The V and J genes are TRBV5-4 and TRBJ1-2, with TRBD1 identical over 11 bases. Germline V gene sequence: CDR1 SGHNT, CDR2 YYREEE (reference sequence). J lost 8 bases, V lost 4 bases, and 4 bases had no gene match. This CDR3 region has 13 residues. The CDR3 is CASSADRGHGYTF. The CDR3 nucleotides are TGTGCCAGCAGCGCGGACAGGGGGCACGGCTACACCTTC.

The V gene is TRBV3-1 (or the pseudogene TRBV3-2), the J gene TRBJ2-2, with 8 bases that match TRBD2. The CDR3 has 16 amino acids. Germline values: CDR1 LGHDT, CDR2 YNNKEL (reference sequence). V was pared by 1 base and J by 2 bases, with 3 bases of the junction left unmatched. CDR3 sequence (DNA): TGTGCCAGCAGCCAAGCCGGGGGGGCTAACACCGGGGAGCTGTTTTTT. This gives the protein CASSQAGGANTGELFF.

This clone was counted a few times. The chain links TRBV27 to TRBJ2-2, with TRBD1 matching 8 bases. Germline CDR1 MNHEY, CDR2 SMNVEV (reference sequence). The CDR3 length is 17 residues. The V and J ends lost 4 bases and 5 bases, in that order; junction bases with no gene match: 12. The CDR3 protein is CASSSTLGTGVTGELFF. The CDR3 DNA is TGTGCCAGCAGTTCCACGCTGGGGACAGGCGTTACCGGGGAGCTGTTTTTT.

CDR3 nucleotides: TGTGCCAGCAGTAAGCTACGGGACAGAGCTGTTGGCTACACCTTC. It codes for CASSKLRDRAVGYTF. V and J are TRBV27 and TRBJ1-2, with TRBD1 matching over 7 bases. The CDR3 is 15 residues long. The germline CDR1 and CDR2 sequences are MNHEY and SMNVEV (reference sequence). V shed 5 bases, J shed 7 bases, and the junction held 13 bases outside the gene matches.

The genes are TRBV14 and TRBJ2-3; 11 bases are a match to TRBD1. The V gene's germline CDR1 is SGHDN and CDR2 FVKESK. The CDR3 spans 15 residues. V dropped 4 bases and J dropped 5; count of bases not matched to a gene: 5. The CDR3 region has the DNA TGTGCCAGCAGCCGGGGGACAGGGGGAAGAGATACGCAGTATTTT. Translation gives CASSRGTGGRDTQYF.

The J gene is TRBJ1-1, the V gene TRBV6-5; the match to TRBD1 covers 7 bases. V was pared by 2 bases and J by 1 base, with 4 bases of the junction left unmatched. The CDR3 loop spans 15 amino acids. CDR1 is MNHEY, CDR2 SVGAGI, per germline. CDR3 nucleotides: TGTGCCAGCAGTTACGACAGGGCCGCGAACACTGAAGCTTTCTTT. It encodes CASSYDRAANTEAFF.

There are a few counts of this clone. The chain joins TRBV5-1 to TRBJ2-7, with a tentative D call TRBD1 (5 bases). This CDR3 has 12 amino acids. Per germline, CDR1 SGHRS and CDR2 YFSETQ. With 5 bases removed from V and 2 bases from J, the gap between germline ends came to 8 bases. CDR3 nucleotide sequence: TGCGCCAGCAGGGACATTCCCTACGAGCAGTACTTC. Residues: CASRDIPYEQYF.

The chain is built from TRBV19 and TRBJ2-6; maybe TRBD2 (5 bases). V lost 5 bases to trimming and J lost 4 bases, with 24 bases between them. The CDR3 consists of 19 residues. Germline V gene lookup returns CDR1 LNHDA and CDR2 SQIVND (reference sequence). CDR3: CASSDEAGTRAGGANVLTF. CDR3 in DNA: TGTGCCAGTAGTGACGAGGCCGGAACTAGGGCAGGAGGGGCCAACGTCCTGACTTTC.

This clone was found a few times. The chain links TRBV6-5 to TRBJ1-6; no reliable D call. Trimming cost V 0 bases and J 10 bases, with 13 bases left between them. The length of the CDR3 is 15 residues. Germline V CDR1 and CDR2: MNHEY, SVGAGI. CDR3 amino acids: CASSYSTATESPLHF. CDR3 in DNA: TGTGCCAGCAGTTACTCGACTGCCACGGAATCACCCCTCCACTTT.

The chain employs TRBV13 and TRBJ1-1, with D tentatively TRBD1 (6 bases). Germline assignment: CDR1 PRHDT and CDR2 FYEKMQ (reference sequence). Trimming removed 0 bases from V and 6 bases from J, with 8 bases in between. CDR3 length: 13 amino acids. As DNA, the CDR3 is TGTGCCAGCAGCTTAGGACAGGGATCTGAAGCTTTCTTT. Amino acids: CASSLGQGSEAFF.

V usage is TRBV13 and J usage is TRBJ2-5; D may be TRBD1 (6 bases). The CDR3 loop spans 15 amino acids. The germline V gene has CDR1 PRHDT and CDR2 FYEKMQ (reference sequence). Deletions cut 0 bases from V and 2 bases from J, with 10 bases between. CDR3 bases: TGTGCCAGCAGCTTAGGCAGGGGCCGTCAAGAGACCCAGTACTTC. Protein sequence: CASSLGRGRQETQYF.

The rearrangement joins TRBV5-1 to TRBJ2-2; 13 bases are shared with TRBD2. From germline, CDR1 is SGHRS and CDR2 YFSETQ. The ends lost 9 bases at V and 0 bases at J; junction bases unmatched: 8. The CDR3 contains 17 residues. CDR3 region: CATGGLAGVSNTGELFF. DNA for the CDR3: TGCGCCACCGGAGGACTAGCGGGGGTCTCGAACACCGGGGAGCTGTTTTTT.

On this clone itself: Additional DNA sequences in this sample encode the identical CDR3. This chain uses TRBV7-9 with TRBJ1-1; the D gene is possibly TRBD1 (6 bases). The CDR3 is 14 amino acids. Germline-derived CDR1 and CDR2 are SEHNR and FQNEAQ (reference sequence). V lost 3 bases to trimming and J lost 2 bases, with 10 bases between them. The CDR3 here is CASSFRGLNTEAFF. The CDR3 coding sequence is TGTGCCAGCAGCTTCAGGGGTTTAAACACTGAAGCTTTCTTT.

CDR3 residues: CSASSGNPPTGQPQHF. The CDR3 DNA reads TGCAGTGCTAGTTCTGGGAACCCCCCAACGGGGCAGCCCCAGCATTTT. The chain joins TRBV20-1 to TRBJ1-5, with unresolved D. V was clipped by 3 bases and J by 7 bases, with 22 bases between them. Germline V gene data show CDR1 as DFQATT and CDR2 as SNEGSKA (reference sequence). The CDR3 length is 16 residues.

This clone was counted a few times. The chain combines TRBV4-1 with TRBJ2-7; no reliable D call. V was pared by 8 bases and J by 6 bases, with 17 bases between. In germline, CDR1 is MGHRA, CDR2 YSYEKL. The CDR3 contains 13 residues. This chain's CDR3 is CASGQTAALEQYF. CDR3 DNA: TGCGCCAGCGGGCAGACGGCTGCCCTCGAGCAGTACTTC.

This CDR3 is CASSGTGSPYEQYF. The CDR3 nucleotides are TGTGCCAGCAGCGGGACAGGGTCACCCTACGAGCAGTACTTC. This sequence joins TRBV27 and TRBJ2-7, with 9 bases aligning to TRBD1. The CDR3 sequence is 14 residues long. Unmatched junction bases numbered 5, after V lost 6 bases and J lost 2 bases. Per germline, CDR1 MNHEY and CDR2 SMNVEV (reference sequence).

This clone has only a few counts. The chain couples TRBV9 to TRBJ2-3; 7 positions agree with TRBD1. This CDR3 has 15 amino acids. V lost 5 bases, J lost 2 bases, and 8 bases stayed unmatched. Germline CDR1 is SGDLS and CDR2 is YYNGEE. CDR3 in DNA: TGTGCCAGCAGTCTCGATGGACAGGACACAGATACGCAGTATTTT. This sequence encodes CASSLDGQDTDTQYF.

The rearrangement uses TRBV5-1 and TRBJ2-5; D perhaps matches TRBD2 (5 bases). CDR1 and CDR2 (germline): SGHRS, YFSETQ. The CDR3 has 14 residues. V was pared by 0 bases and J by 5 bases, with 11 bases between. CDR3 region: CASSLERPGETQYF. The CDR3 DNA reads as TGCGCCAGCAGCTTGGAGCGGCCCGGGGAGACCCAGTACTTC.

This clone was recorded only once. The chain is built from TRBV11-2 and TRBJ1-3; 8 nucleotides align to TRBD1. The length of the CDR3 is 14 residues. The V and J ends lost 7 bases and 3 bases, in that order; junction bases with no gene match: 5. CDR1 and CDR2 (germline): SGHAT, FQNNGV. CDR3 bases: TGTGCCAGCACCTTGGACAGGGTTGGAAACACCATATATTTT. As protein: CASTLDRVGNTIYF.

This clone has only a few counts. V usage is TRBV30 and J usage is TRBJ1-1; possible D gene TRBD1, 5 bases. The germline V gene has CDR1 GTSNPN and CDR2 SVGIG (reference sequence). Trimming pared 2 bases from V and 5 bases from J, leaving 12 bases between. The CDR3 extends over 13 amino acids. CDR3 region: CAWSFKGRTEAFF. CDR3 bases: TGTGCCTGGAGTTTTAAGGGGAGGACTGAAGCTTTCTTT. Supplemented by reference TRBV30 and TRBJ1-1, the full variable domain reads SQTIHQWPATLVQPVGSPLSLECTVEGTSNPNLYWYRQAAGRGLQLLFYSVGIGQISSEVPQNLSASRPQDRQFILSSKKLLLSDSGFYLCAWSFKGRTEAFFGQGTRLTVV.

The chain is built from TRBV19 and TRBJ2-7; the D gene is possibly TRBD1 (6 bases). This CDR3 has 17 amino acids. The V gene's germline CDR1 is LNHDA and CDR2 SQIVND (reference sequence). V lost 10 bases, J lost 0 bases, and 25 bases lay in between. Here the CDR3 reads CATPEHHPGDTSYEQYF. The DNA for the CDR3 is TGTGCCACACCTGAACACCATCCCGGGGACACCTCCTACGAGCAGTACTTC.